This TCR beta chain was captured by sequencing in a study of regulatory T cells in long-lasting Graves disease. Whole-study context: Disease was considered persistent Graves' disease after over 5 years of antithyroid drugs (with positive TSH receptor antibodies). Whole-study results and caveats: Favored gene segments in persistent disease were TRBV28, TRBJ1-2 and TRBJ2-5.

In this sample, this clonotype turned up a few times. Its antigen is unknown. The time point here: persistent/refractory GD, antithyroid drugs over 5 years with positive TRAb. PBMC-extracted RNA yielded the TCR library. V gave up 3 bases and J gave up 3 bases, with 4 bases separating them. Germline loops: CDR1 SEHNR, CDR2 FQNEAQ (reference sequence). The CDR3 consists of 12 residues. To make TCR beta libraries, researchers used iRepertoire HTBI primers and Arm-PCR of CDR3 regions. TCRdb fed the multiplex PCR reads into MiXCR, producing one record per CDR3 protein. The data show approximately 290,000 distinct CDR3 sequences, around a fifth seen once.

The sequence was obtained from a female donor with Graves disease. The chain recombines TRBV7-9 with TRBJ2-3; D gene ambiguous. The material was peripheral blood mononuclear cells (PBMCs), obtained when the disease was refractory, from a patient treated with antithyroid drugs. The CDR3 nucleotides are TGTGCCAGCAGCTTTATGACAGATACGCAGTATTTT. This translates into CASSFMTDTQYF.